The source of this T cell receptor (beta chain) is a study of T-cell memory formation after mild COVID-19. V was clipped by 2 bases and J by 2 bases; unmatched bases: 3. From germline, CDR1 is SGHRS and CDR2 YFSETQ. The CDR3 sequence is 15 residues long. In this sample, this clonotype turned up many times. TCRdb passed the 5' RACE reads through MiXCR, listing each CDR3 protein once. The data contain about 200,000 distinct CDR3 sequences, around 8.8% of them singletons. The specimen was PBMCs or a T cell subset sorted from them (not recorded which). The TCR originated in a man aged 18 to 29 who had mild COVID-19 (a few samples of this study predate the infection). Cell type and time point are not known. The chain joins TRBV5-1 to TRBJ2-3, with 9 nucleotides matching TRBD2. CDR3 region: CASSFLAGITDTQYF. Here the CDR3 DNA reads TGCGCCAGCAGCTTCCTAGCGGGGATCACAGATACGCAGTATTTT.